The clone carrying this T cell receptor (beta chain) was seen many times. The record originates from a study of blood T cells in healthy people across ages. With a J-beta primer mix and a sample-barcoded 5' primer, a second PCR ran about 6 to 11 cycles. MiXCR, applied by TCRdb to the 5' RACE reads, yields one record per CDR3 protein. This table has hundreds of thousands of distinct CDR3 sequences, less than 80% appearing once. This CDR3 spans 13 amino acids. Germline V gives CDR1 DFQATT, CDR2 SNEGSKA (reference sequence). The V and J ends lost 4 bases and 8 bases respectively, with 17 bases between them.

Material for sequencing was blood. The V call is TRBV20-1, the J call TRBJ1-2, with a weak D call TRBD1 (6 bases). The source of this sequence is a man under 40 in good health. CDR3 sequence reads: CSAKRGAAGGYTF. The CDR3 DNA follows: TGCAGTGCTAAGCGGGGGGCCGCTGGAGGCTACACCTTC.